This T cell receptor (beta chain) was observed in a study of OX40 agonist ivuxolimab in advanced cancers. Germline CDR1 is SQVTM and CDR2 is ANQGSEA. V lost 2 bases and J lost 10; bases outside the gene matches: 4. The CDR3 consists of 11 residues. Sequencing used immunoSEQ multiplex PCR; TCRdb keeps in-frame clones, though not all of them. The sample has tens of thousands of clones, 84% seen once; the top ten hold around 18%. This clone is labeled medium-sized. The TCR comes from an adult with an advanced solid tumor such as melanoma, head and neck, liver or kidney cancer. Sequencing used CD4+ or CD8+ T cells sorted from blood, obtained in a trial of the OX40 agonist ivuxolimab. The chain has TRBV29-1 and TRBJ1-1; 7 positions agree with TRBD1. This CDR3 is CSVEWAGGAFF. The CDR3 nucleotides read TGCAGCGTTGAATGGGCAGGGGGAGCTTTCTTT. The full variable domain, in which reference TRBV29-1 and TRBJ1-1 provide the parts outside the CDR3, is SAVISQKPSRDICQRGTSLTIQCQVDSQVTMMFWYRQQPGQSLTLIATANQGSEATYESGFVIDKFPISRPNLTFSTLTVSNMSPEDSSIYLCSVEWAGGAFFGQGTRLTVV.